A single sample is the source of the 7 T cell receptor beta chains below, sequenced in a study of tumor and adjacent non-tumor tissue in lung cancer. This sample's RNA came from whole unsorted tissue. The library came from three nested PCR rounds adapted from ARM-PCR protocols. TCRdb independently ran MiXCR on the multiplex PCR reads; one entry per CDR3 protein. Of about 82,000 distinct CDR3 sequences in the sample, under 85% were seen once. Sequences were obtained from lung tumor tissue. The receptors derive from a woman aged 50 to 60 with non-small cell lung cancer.

Note on this clonotype: Possible read error: a much larger clone is one base away. V gene TRBV5-1 combines with J gene TRBJ2-1; TRBD2 matches 9 bases. The length of the CDR3 is 15 residues. From germline, CDR1 is SGHRS and CDR2 YFSETQ. Here the CDR3 reads CASGTSSGTYKEQFF. CDR3 DNA sequence: TGCGCCAGCGGCACCTCTAGCGGGACCTACAAAGAGCAGTTCTTC.

On this clonotype itself: Possible read error: a much larger clone is one base away. The chain uses TRBV20-1 and TRBJ1-1; D gene ambiguous. The CDR3 is 13 amino acids. Germline CDR1 DFQATT, CDR2 SNEGSKA (reference sequence). CDR3 sequence (DNA): TGCAGTGGCTGGCGGGGTTTCGACTTAGAAGCTTTATTT. This codes for CSGWRGFDLEALF.

The chain recombines TRBV20-1 with TRBJ2-5; D might be TRBD1 (6 bases). V lost 1 base and J lost 5, with 26 bases in between. CDR1 and CDR2 from the germline V gene are DFQATT and SNEGSKA (reference sequence). This CDR3 is built from 18 residues. CDR3: CSARVVGGAGHPHETQYF. CDR3 coding DNA: TGCAGTGCTAGAGTTGTAGGGGGAGCAGGCCACCCCCACGAGACCCAGTACTTC.

This clonotype was seen only a few times. The chain employs TRBV12-3 or TRBV12-4 and TRBJ2-7, with 7 bases fitting TRBD2. Losses at the gene ends were 6 bases for V and 6 bases for J; bases not matched to a gene: 8. This CDR3 is built from 13 residues. The CDR3 DNA reads TGTGCCAGCAGGGGGGGGGGTAAGTCCGAGCAGTACTTC. Translation gives CASRGGGKSEQYF.

Notes on this clonotype: As the CDR3 is not closed by the conserved phenylalanine or tryptophan, this likely results from a read error. The rearrangement joins TRBV29-1 to TRBJ2-3; 12 bases are shared with TRBD1. The J call is doubtful: the DNA matches TRBJ1-5 better. This CDR3 region has 15 residues. From germline, CDR1 is SQVTM and CDR2 ANQGSEA. Here the CDR3 reads CSVEIRDRGRDMQHL. The CDR3 DNA reads TGTAGCGTAGAAATCCGGGACAGGGGGCGGGATATGCAGCATTTG.

The chain employs TRBV7-2 and TRBJ2-3, with D unresolved. CDR1 SGHTA and CDR2 FQGNSA come from the germline V gene. The CDR3 is 16 residues long. Trimming pared 3 bases from V and 2 bases from J, leaving 15 bases between. For the CDR3, the DNA is TGTGCCAGCAGCTTGACCCCCCTACCAAACACAGATACGCAGTATTTT. It is translated as CASSLTPLPNTDTQYF.

Worth noting for this clonotype: One end of the junction fails to match germline, which may point to a read error. The chain combines TRBV11-1 with TRBJ2-5, with TRBD1 identical over 9 bases. The CDR3 extends over 12 amino acids. CDR1 is SGHAT, CDR2 FQDESV, per germline (reference sequence). CDR3 loop: CVSSSTGQGRHF. Here the CDR3 DNA reads TGTGTCAGCAGCTCGACGGGACAGGGCCGGCACTTC.